The rows below give T cell receptor beta chains drawn from one sample of a study of T cell changes during pregnancy in multiple sclerosis. Assay: immunoSEQ multiplex PCR; the TCRdb copy retains only in-frame clones and omits some. The sample has over 50,000 clones, approximately 91% seen once. The starting material was peripheral blood, obtained in the first trimester of pregnancy. The receptors stem from a female donor with multiple sclerosis, enrolled in a pregnancy study. Each CDR3 is given with its conserved first and last residue. A D gene is named only where the DNA matches it firmly. A clone size is listed for some rows: how often the clone was seen (once, few, many), or a class if it is expanded.

abundance	d_gene	v_gene	j_gene	CDR3aa	CDR3nt
NA	NA	TRBV28	TRBJ2-2	CASSLPGVTYTGELFF	TGTGCCAGCAGTTTACCCGGGGTTACTTACACCGGGGAGCTGTTTTTT
NA	TRBD1	TRBV5-6	TRBJ1-5	CASSTGTGSNQPQHF	TGTGCCAGCAGCACGGGGACAGGTAGCAATCAGCCCCAGCATTTT
NA	TRBD1	TRBV30	TRBJ2-6	CAWTIRDRHLSGANVLTF	TGTGCCTGGACCATCCGGGACAGACATCTCTCTGGGGCCAACGTCCTGACTTTC
NA	NA	TRBV2	TRBJ2-7	CASSETVKGKYF	TGTGCCAGCAGTGAAACAGTGAAGGGGAAGTACTTC
NA	TRBD2	TRBV7-6	TRBJ2-1	CASSPQGGTTYNEQFF	TGTGCCAGCAGCCCCCAGGGAGGGACTACTTACAATGAGCAGTTCTTC
NA	NA	TRBV2	TRBJ2-1	CASSEAGSGNEQFF	TGTGCCAGCAGTGAAGCTGGGTCGGGGAACGAGCAGTTCTTC
once	NA	TRBV27	TRBJ2-1	CASSGRTKRHKRRNFLAYNEQFF	TGTGCCAGCAGTGGAAGGACTAAGAGACACAAGAGGAGGAATTTTCTGGCCTACAATGAGCAGTTCTTC
NA	NA	TRBV2	TRBJ2-5	CASLTENQETQYF	TGTGCCAGCTTAACAGAGAACCAAGAGACCCAGTACTTC
NA	NA	TRBV30	TRBJ1-1	CAWSVWAGRYTEAFF	TGTGCCTGGAGTGTATGGGCAGGGAGGTACACTGAAGCTTTCTTT
NA	TRBD1	TRBV7-2	TRBJ1-1	CASSKQGDTEAFF	TGTGCCAGCTCTAAGCAGGGGGACACTGAAGCTTTCTTT
NA	TRBD2	TRBV7-8	TRBJ2-7	CASSLVFASGTYEQYF	TGTGCCAGCAGCTTAGTCTTCGCTAGCGGGACCTACGAGCAGTACTTC
NA	TRBD2	TRBV30	TRBJ2-7	CACRDRTSGSYEQYF	TGTGCCTGTAGGGATCGGACTAGCGGGAGCTACGAGCAGTACTTC
few	NA	TRBV18	TRBJ1-1	CASSPSRYTEAFF	TGTGCCAGCTCACCATCCAGATACACTGAAGCTTTCTTT
NA	NA	TRBV27	TRBJ2-7	CASSLPTGRKSSYEQYF	TGTGCCAGCAGTTTACCGACCGGCAGGAAGAGCTCCTACGAGCAGTACTTC
NA	TRBD2	TRBV9	TRBJ2-1	CASSVASGLVVGEQFF	TGTGCCAGCAGCGTAGCCTCGGGACTAGTTGTGGGTGAGCAGTTCTTC
NA	NA	TRBV6-1	TRBJ2-1	CASREGPYNEQFF	TGTGCCAGCAGGGAGGGCCCCTACAATGAGCAGTTCTTC
NA	TRBD2	TRBV4-3	TRBJ2-2	CASSQGEGSGELFF	TGCGCCAGCAGCCAAGGGGAGGGGAGCGGGGAGCTGTTTTTT
many	NA	TRBV30	TRBJ1-4	CAWSVLKEKLFF	TGTGCCTGGAGTGTACTGAAAGAAAAACTGTTTTTT
NA	TRBD2	TRBV7-9	TRBJ2-7	CASSSGREVGYEQYF	TGTGCCAGCAGCTCAGGGCGGGAGGTGGGATACGAGCAGTACTTC
NA	TRBD1	TRBV5-4	TRBJ1-1	CASSPGTGAEAFF	TGTGCCAGCAGCCCCGGGACAGGGGCTGAAGCTTTCTTT
NA	NA	TRBV4-1	TRBJ1-5	CASSPGRNQPQHF	TGCGCCAGCAGTCCGGGTAGGAATCAGCCCCAGCATTTT
NA	TRBD2	TRBV15	TRBJ2-7	CATSGRTSGRAKDEQYF	TGTGCCACCAGCGGGAGGACTAGCGGGAGGGCCAAGGACGAGCAGTACTTC
NA	NA	TRBV9	TRBJ1-2	CASSVDGGIYGYTF	TGTGCCAGCAGCGTAGATGGAGGTATCTATGGCTACACCTTC
NA	NA	TRBV5-1	TRBJ2-1	CASSLGGRDNEQFF	TGCGCCAGCAGCTTGGGGGGCCGGGACAATGAGCAGTTCTTC
few	TRBD2	TRBV7-2	TRBJ2-3	CASSPGSWGRAIDTQYF	TGTGCCAGCAGCCCCGGCTCTTGGGGGAGGGCGATAGATACGCAGTATTTT
NA	NA	TRBV28	TRBJ1-5	CASSLTGQVIDSNQPQHF	TGTGCCAGCAGTTTAACGGGACAAGTAATTGATAGCAATCAGCCCCAGCATTTT
NA	NA	TRBV18	TRBJ2-3	CASSPSKDTQYF	TGTGCCAGCTCCCCTAGTAAAGATACGCAGTATTTT
NA	NA	TRBV7-8	TRBJ1-5	CASSLGLSNQPQHF	TGTGCCAGCAGCTTAGGATTGAGTAATCAGCCCCAGCATTTT
NA	NA	TRBV6-1	TRBJ2-7	CASSGGLPSSYEQYF	TGTGCCAGCAGTGGGGGACTTCCAAGCTCCTACGAGCAGTACTTC
NA	NA	TRBV6-5	TRBJ2-2	CASSYSGGPGELFF	TGTGCCAGCAGTTACTCAGGGGGTCCCGGGGAGCTGTTTTTT
NA	NA	TRBV7-9	TRBJ1-1	CASSLVFSGTEAFF	TGTGCCAGCAGCTTAGTCTTTAGTGGCACTGAAGCTTTCTTT
NA	NA	TRBV7-2	TRBJ1-1	CASSIYRAGQGTEAFF	TGTGCCAGCAGCATATACAGGGCCGGCCAGGGGACTGAAGCTTTCTTT
once	NA	TRBV9	TRBJ2-5	CASSMGGDPSGETQYF	TGTGCCAGCAGCATGGGGGGTGATCCCTCCGGCGAGACCCAGTACTTC
once	NA	TRBV7-9	TRBJ2-5	CASSHGGETQYF	TGTGCCAGCAGCCATGGCGGGGAGACCCAGTACTTC
few	NA	TRBV30	TRBJ2-7	CAWKLGRSEQYF	TGTGCCTGGAAATTGGGGCGGAGCGAGCAGTACTTC
NA	TRBD1	TRBV5-4	TRBJ1-1	CASSMDRATEAFF	TGTGCCAGCAGCATGGACAGGGCTACTGAAGCTTTCTTT
NA	NA	TRBV30	TRBJ1-2	CAWSRDYGYTF	TGTGCCTGGAGCCGGGACTATGGCTACACCTTC
few	NA	TRBV18	TRBJ2-2	CASSPGGRNTGELFF	TGTGCCAGCTCCCCAGGAGGGAGAAACACCGGGGAGCTGTTTTTT
NA	TRBD1	TRBV11-3	TRBJ2-7	CASSSETGNYEQYF	TGTGCCAGCAGCTCCGAGACAGGGAACTACGAGCAGTACTTC
few	NA	TRBV7-7	TRBJ1-1	CASSLKGGTEAFF	TGTGCTAGCAGCCTTAAAGGGGGCACTGAAGCTTTCTTT
NA	NA	TRBV13	TRBJ1-1	CASSLGRVPTEAFF	TGTGCCAGCAGCTTAGGCAGGGTCCCCACTGAAGCTTTCTTT
NA	TRBD1	TRBV5-1	TRBJ2-5	CASSLIWTGRETQYF	TGCGCCAGCAGCTTGATATGGACAGGGAGGGAGACCCAGTACTTC
NA	TRBD2	TRBV28	TRBJ2-3	CASSSITSGSGLDTQYF	TGTGCCAGCAGTTCCATTACTAGCGGGAGTGGGTTAGATACGCAGTATTTT
NA	NA	TRBV10-3	TRBJ1-4	CAIRDRATNEKLFF	TGTGCCATCAGGGACAGAGCAACTAATGAAAAACTGTTTTTT
NA	TRBD2	TRBV7-8	TRBJ2-5	CASSPWTSGRVEETQYF	TGTGCCAGCAGCCCGTGGACTAGCGGGAGGGTAGAAGAGACCCAGTACTTC